This is a list of T cell receptor beta chains from one sample in a study of cytomegalovirus exposure and HLA in healthy donors. Method: immunoSEQ multiplex PCR; TCRdb's copy keeps in-frame clones and lacks some. This sample yields about 190,000 clones, of which around 84% are seen a single time; roughly 7% belongs to the top ten. The sequenced sample was PBMCs. The receptor source for this set is a man aged 18 to 29 in good health and CMV-seropositive. Each CDR3 is given with its conserved first and last residue. A D gene is named only where the DNA matches it firmly. Expanded clones are given a class, and other clones once, few, many or no size at all.

clone_size	v_call	j_call	d_call	cdr3_aa	cdr3_nt
NA	TRBV9	TRBJ2-5	TRBD2	CASSASGTSWEFEETQYF	TGTGCCAGCAGCGCTTCCGGGACTAGCTGGGAATTTGAAGAGACCCAGTACTTC
NA	TRBV4-2	TRBJ2-3	TRBD2	CASSLLAGGGTDTQYF	TGTGCCAGCAGCCTTTTAGCGGGAGGGGGCACAGATACGCAGTATTTT
NA	TRBV18	TRBJ2-7	NA	CASSPSIVRDSSSYEQYF	TGTGCCAGCTCACCATCTATCGTCCGGGACTCGAGCTCCTACGAGCAGTACTTC
few	TRBV7-8	TRBJ1-1	TRBD1	CASLHRRTGPTEAFF	TGTGCCAGCCTTCATAGGAGGACAGGGCCCACTGAAGCTTTCTTT
NA	TRBV5-1	TRBJ1-4	TRBD1	CASRSTGDSSEKLFF	TGCGCCAGCAGGTCGACAGGGGATAGCAGTGAAAAACTGTTTTTT
once	TRBV28	TRBJ2-5	NA	CASSLQGGGHRETQYF	TGTGCCAGCAGTCTCCAGGGCGGGGGCCATCGTGAGACCCAGTACTTC
NA	TRBV28	TRBJ1-2	NA	CASSLSQEDGYTF	TGTGCCAGCAGTTTAAGTCAGGAGGATGGCTACACCTTC
NA	TRBV4-3	TRBJ2-7	NA	CASSPGGGGYEQYF	TGCGCCAGCAGCCCCGGCGGAGGAGGTTACGAGCAGTACTTC
NA	TRBV19	TRBJ1-2	TRBD1	CASSIGYRQGYYGYTF	TGTGCCAGTAGTATCGGCTACCGACAGGGATACTATGGCTACACCTTC
NA	TRBV11-3	TRBJ2-1	TRBD2	CASSLGTSGSNEQFF	TGTGCCAGCAGCTTAGGGACTAGCGGGAGCAATGAGCAGTTCTTC
NA	TRBV7-2	TRBJ2-5	NA	CASSLDRGGETQYF	TGTGCCAGCAGCTTAGACAGGGGAGGAGAGACCCAGTACTTC
NA	TRBV4-1	TRBJ2-5	TRBD2	CASSLGLAGLQETQYF	TGCGCCAGCAGCCTGGGACTAGCGGGTCTTCAAGAGACCCAGTACTTC
NA	TRBV4-3	TRBJ2-7	NA	CASSQGVGDWAYEQYF	TGCGCCAGCAGCCAAGGAGTAGGGGACTGGGCCTACGAGCAGTACTTC
NA	TRBV9	TRBJ2-2	TRBD2	CASSVELAGRNTGELFF	TGTGCCAGCAGCGTAGAACTAGCGGGACGGAACACCGGGGAGCTGTTTTTT
NA	TRBV6-5	TRBJ2-2	TRBD2	CASTSGRRDTGELFF	TGTGCCAGTACTAGCGGGAGGCGGGACACCGGGGAGCTGTTTTTT
NA	TRBV7-3	TRBJ2-3	NA	CASSLMPLTEADTQYF	TGTGCCAGCAGCTTAATGCCACTCACGGAGGCAGATACGCAGTATTTT
NA	TRBV7-7	TRBJ2-2	NA	CASSPDGGDTGELFF	TGTGCCAGCAGCCCCGACGGCGGAGACACCGGGGAGCTGTTTTTT
NA	TRBV5-4	TRBJ2-7	TRBD1	CASSLPGQESYEQYF	TGTGCCAGCAGCTTGCCGGGACAGGAATCCTACGAGCAGTACTTC
NA	TRBV27	TRBJ2-2	TRBD1	CASRGQGARTGELFF	TGTGCCAGCAGGGGACAGGGGGCGCGGACCGGGGAGCTGTTTTTT
NA	TRBV27	TRBJ2-1	NA	CATTPGLWLSSYNEQFF	TGTGCCACTACACCGGGACTCTGGCTGAGCTCCTACAATGAGCAGTTCTTC
few	TRBV12-1	TRBJ2-2	NA	CASSPERGRNTGELFF	TGTGCCAGCAGTCCGGAACGCGGGAGGAACACCGGGGAGCTGTTTTTT
NA	TRBV7-9	TRBJ1-4	TRBD1	CASSPDRGLEEKLFF	TGTGCCAGCAGCCCGGACAGGGGGCTCGAGGAAAAACTGTTTTTT
NA	TRBV19	TRBJ2-7	NA	CASMGMEGQTSYEQYF	TGTGCCAGTATGGGGATGGAGGGACAGACGTCCTACGAGCAGTACTTC
once	TRBV7-8	TRBJ2-7	NA	CASSLAGGSYEQYF	TGTGCCAGCAGCTTAGCTGGAGGGTCCTACGAGCAGTACTTC
NA	TRBV2	TRBJ2-3	NA	CATTYRGTDTQYF	TGTGCCACCACCTACAGGGGCACAGATACGCAGTATTTT
NA	TRBV7-6	TRBJ2-7	NA	CASSLESFYEQYF	TGTGCCAGCAGCTTAGAGAGTTTCTACGAGCAGTACTTC
few	TRBV2	TRBJ2-3	TRBD2	CASSWTSGTSDTQYF	TGTGCCAGCAGCTGGACTAGCGGAACGTCAGATACGCAGTATTTT
NA	TRBV15	TRBJ2-5	TRBD1	CATSRAAGGRETQYF	TGTGCCACCAGCAGAGCGGCAGGGGGCCGGGAGACCCAGTACTTC
NA	TRBV28	TRBJ2-6	NA	CATLGGNGANVLTF	TGTGCCACCCTAGGGGGTAATGGGGCCAACGTCCTGACTTTC
few	TRBV5-4	TRBJ1-2	TRBD1	CASSSSRDRGGGYTF	TGTGCCAGCAGCTCAAGCCGGGACAGGGGAGGCGGCTACACCTTC
NA	TRBV4-1	TRBJ1-2	NA	CASSQPGIHYGYTF	TGCGCCAGCAGCCAACCCGGGATACACTATGGCTACACCTTC
NA	TRBV27	TRBJ2-1	NA	CASSLLGVYNEQFF	TGTGCCAGCAGTTTACTGGGCGTCTACAATGAGCAGTTCTTC
few	TRBV27	TRBJ1-2	NA	CASRGSPPNYGYTF	TGTGCCAGCAGGGGGAGTCCCCCTAACTATGGCTACACCTTC
NA	TRBV2	TRBJ2-5	NA	CASGAARGIQETQYF	TGTGCCAGCGGGGCGGCGAGGGGGATCCAAGAGACCCAGTACTTC
once	TRBV2	TRBJ2-3	TRBD2	CASSEALSGRGLQYF	TGTGCCAGCAGTGAAGCGCTAAGCGGGAGGGGCCTACAGTATTTT
NA	TRBV7-2	TRBJ1-5	TRBD1	CASSSTRGGSQPQHF	TGTGCCAGCAGCTCAACGAGAGGGGGCAGTCAGCCCCAGCATTTT
NA	TRBV5-4	TRBJ2-2	TRBD1	CASSLDRGRTGELFF	TGTGCCAGCAGCCTCGACAGGGGTAGGACCGGGGAGCTGTTTTTT
NA	TRBV11-2	TRBJ2-5	NA	CASSLRGGFSETQYF	TGTGCCAGCAGCTTACGTGGGGGGTTCTCTGAGACCCAGTACTTC
NA	TRBV7-9	TRBJ2-3	NA	CASSERGSSTDTQYF	TGTGCCAGCAGCGAACGGGGATCTAGCACAGATACGCAGTATTTT
NA	TRBV30	TRBJ2-1	TRBD2	CAWTTTGLKFF	TGTGCCTGGACTACCACGGGACTAAAGTTCTTC
NA	TRBV7-9	TRBJ1-5	NA	CASSEGGGNQPQHF	TGTGCCAGCAGCGAAGGGGGGGGCAATCAGCCCCAGCATTTT
NA	TRBV4-3	TRBJ2-3	TRBD2	CASSQDPGAGSTQYF	TGCGCCAGCAGCCAAGATCCGGGAGCGGGAAGTACGCAGTATTTT
NA	TRBV28	TRBJ1-2	NA	CASSLTGPGGYGYTF	TGTGCCAGCAGTCTAACGGGCCCGGGAGGCTATGGCTACACCTTC
NA	TRBV27	TRBJ1-2	NA	CASSSSRGYGYTF	TGTGCCAGCAGTTCCTCCAGGGGCTATGGCTACACCTTC
NA	TRBV30	TRBJ1-1	NA	CAWGRSALTFF	TGTGCCTGGGGGAGGTCGGCCCTGACTTTCTTT
NA	TRBV7-8	TRBJ2-5	NA	CASKDSRVGETQYF	TGTGCCAGCAAGGACTCAAGGGTGGGGGAGACCCAGTACTTC
NA	TRBV12-1	TRBJ2-7	NA	CASPRPGRGSFVGISYEQYF	TGTGCCAGCCCTCGACCAGGGAGGGGCTCGTTCGTGGGTATCTCCTACGAGCAGTACTTC
NA	TRBV5-8	TRBJ2-7	NA	CASSHKGLNYEQYF	TGTGCCAGCAGCCATAAAGGACTTAACTACGAGCAGTACTTC
NA	TRBV5-6	TRBJ1-1	TRBD1	CASSLLIQGSGTEAFF	TGTGCCAGCAGCTTACTCATACAGGGGAGCGGGACTGAAGCTTTCTTT
NA	TRBV9	TRBJ1-1	TRBD1	CASSATGTVPTEAFF	TGTGCCAGCAGCGCTACAGGGACAGTCCCGACTGAAGCTTTCTTT
NA	TRBV6-5	TRBJ2-1	TRBD2	CATKIAGGWYNEQFF	TGTGCCACTAAGATAGCGGGAGGGTGGTACAATGAGCAGTTCTTC
once	TRBV30	TRBJ1-1	NA	CAWAGTQYTEAFF	TGTGCCTGGGCCGGGACACAATACACTGAAGCTTTCTTT
NA	TRBV4-2	TRBJ1-2	TRBD1	CASSQAGGQGAGYGYTF	TGTGCCAGCAGCCAAGCGGGGGGACAGGGGGCTGGGTATGGCTACACCTTC
NA	TRBV9	TRBJ2-3	NA	CASSVGSAGASTDTQYF	TGTGCCAGCAGCGTAGGATCGGCAGGGGCAAGCACAGATACGCAGTATTTT